These 30 T cell receptor beta chains were all obtained from the same sample, sequenced in a study of CD8 T cells in Susac syndrome. With random hexamers, reverse transcription was performed on about 0.5 to 1 ug of RNA. Via MiXCR, TCRdb re-called the immunoSEQ multiplex PCR reads, giving one row per CDR3 protein. The sample lists 170,000 or so distinct CDR3 sequences; around 94% were seen once. Specimen: CD4+ T cells from PBMCs. These receptors were taken from a human donor with Susac syndrome.

The genes are TRBV7-2 and TRBJ1-2; the D gene is possibly TRBD1 (5 bases). CDR3 length equals 13 residues. CDR1 is SGHTA and CDR2 is FQGNSA in the germline V gene. Trimming took 6 bases from V and 8 from J, leaving 16 bases between them. CDR3 in amino acids: CASRSGTQDGYTF. DNA for the CDR3: TGTGCCAGCAGGTCCGGGACCCAAGACGGCTACACCTTC.

This clonotype was picked up one time. The chain employs TRBV10-3 and TRBJ1-2; TRBD1 matches 8 bases. The CDR3 consists of 15 residues. V lost 0 bases and J lost 8; bases outside the gene matches: 8. The V gene's germline CDR1 is ENHRY and CDR2 SYGVKD. The CDR3 reads CAISESLQGAGGYTF. The CDR3 DNA is TGTGCCATCAGTGAGTCGCTGCAGGGGGCTGGAGGCTACACCTTC.

The V gene is TRBV19, the J gene TRBJ2-7, with D perhaps TRBD1 (6 bases). V was clipped by 5 bases and J by 2 bases, with 13 bases between them. In germline, CDR1 is LNHDA, CDR2 SQIVND (reference sequence). The CDR3 length is 14 residues. CDR3 sequence reads: CASSVQGSPYEQYF. The CDR3 DNA sequence: TGTGCCAGTAGTGTGCAGGGGAGTCCCTACGAGCAGTACTTC.

This clonotype has only one observation. Because it lacks the conserved phenylalanine or tryptophan at the end, this CDR3 is likely a read error. The limits of the CDR3 on the DNA are not certain, so only TCRdb's listed CDR3 is given. V and J are TRBV20-1 and TRBJ1-1. The CDR3 spans 11 residues, counting both ends. The germline CDR1 and CDR2 sequences are DFQATT and SNEGSKA (reference sequence). This CDR3 reads CSARDGTSTAL.

The chain uses TRBV29-1 and TRBJ2-7; tentatively, D is TRBD2 (6 bases). Germline CDR1 and CDR2: SQVTM and ANQGSEA. The CDR3 has 12 amino acids. Trimming cost V 6 bases and J 3 bases, with 12 bases left between them. CDR3 nucleotide sequence: TGCAGCGTGAGGGACTGGGGCTACGAGCAGTACTTC. Translation: CSVRDWGYEQYF.

The V call is TRBV7-2, the J call TRBJ2-1, with no clear D. Deletions cut 3 bases from V and 6 bases from J, with 3 bases between. CDR1 and CDR2 from the germline V gene are SGHTA and FQGNSA. The CDR3 loop spans 11 amino acids. CDR3 nucleotide sequence: TGTGCCAGCAGCTTTTTCAATGAGCAGTTCTTC. Protein sequence: CASSFFNEQFF.

The CDR3 reads CASSPQGAGNQPQHF. CDR3 sequence (DNA): TGCGCCAGCAGCCCACAGGGGGCCGGCAATCAGCCCCAGCATTTT. This chain connects TRBV5-1 to TRBJ1-5; 9 positions match TRBD1. This CDR3 contains 15 residues. Germline loops: CDR1 SGHRS, CDR2 YFSETQ. Trimming at V came to 4 bases and at J to 2 bases, leaving 4 bases not matched to a gene.

The rearrangement joins TRBV2 to TRBJ1-2; D uncertain. Trimming shortened V by 3 bases and J by 4 bases, and 9 bases separated the two germline ends. The CDR3 totals 13 residues. CDR1 and CDR2 (germline): SNHLY, FYNNEI. CDR3 protein: CASSDDGIYGYTF. The DNA for the CDR3 is TGTGCCAGCAGTGATGACGGAATCTATGGCTACACCTTC.

This sequence joins TRBV20-1 and TRBJ2-7; D gene unclear. V lost 3 bases, J lost 0 bases, and 9 bases lay in between. Germline CDR1 reads DFQATT; CDR2 reads SNEGSKA (reference sequence). The CDR3 loop spans 13 amino acids. This chain's CDR3 is CSASQQSSYEQYF. CDR3 sequence (DNA): TGCAGTGCTAGCCAACAAAGCTCCTACGAGCAGTACTTC.

The rearrangement links TRBV6-1 to TRBJ1-1; D call uncertain. The CDR3 is 13 amino acids. V was clipped by 1 base and J by 4 bases, with 7 bases between them. The germline CDR1 and CDR2 sequences are MNHNS and SASEGT. The CDR3 nucleotides are TGTGCCAGCAGTGAAGGATCCAGCACTGAAGCTTTCTTT. Protein: CASSEGSSTEAFF.

The chain has TRBV19 and TRBJ2-5, with D possibly TRBD2 on 5 matching bases. Trimming took 3 bases from V and 5 from J, leaving 13 bases between them. This CDR3 is 14 amino acids long. Germline values: CDR1 LNHDA, CDR2 SQIVND (reference sequence). The CDR3 protein is CASSMSSGSETQYF. The CDR3 region has the DNA TGTGCCAGTAGTATGTCATCGGGATCGGAGACCCAGTACTTC.

The chain joins TRBV28 to TRBJ2-2; D remains ambiguous. Trimming took 4 bases from V and 6 from J, leaving 6 bases between them. Germline assignment: CDR1 MDHEN and CDR2 SYDVKM. This CDR3 has 12 amino acids. In DNA, the CDR3 is TGTGCCAGCAGTTCCCTTCCCGGGGAGCTGTTTTTT. It encodes CASSSLPGELFF.

This sequence joins TRBV10-3 and TRBJ1-5; D is ambiguous. Trimming took 3 bases from V and 4 from J, leaving 7 bases between them. Germline CDR1 is ENHRY and CDR2 is SYGVKD. The CDR3 totals 13 residues. The CDR3, as DNA: TGTGCCATCAGTGACGACCCTAATCAGCCCCAGCATTTT. Its protein is CAISDDPNQPQHF.

The chain combines TRBV20-1 with TRBJ1-1; 8 bases line up with TRBD1. The germline V gene has CDR1 DFQATT and CDR2 SNEGSKA (reference sequence). This CDR3 has 13 residues. After removal of 4 bases from V and 4 bases from J, the junction contained 5 bases not matched to a gene. Written as DNA, the CDR3 is TGCAGTGCTACAGGGGGCGCGGGCACTGAAGCTTTCTTT. Translating it yields CSATGGAGTEAFF.

This chain links TRBV29-1 with TRBJ1-2; D not certain. Per germline, CDR1 SQVTM and CDR2 ANQGSEA. Trimming stripped 3 bases from V and 5 bases from J, with 10 bases between. This CDR3 contains 12 residues. The DNA for the CDR3 is TGCAGCGTTGATGCGGGCGGGTATGGCTACACCTTC. Its protein product is CSVDAGGYGYTF. Full variable domain (remainder filled in from reference TRBV29-1 and TRBJ1-2): SAVISQKPSRDICQRGTSLTIQCQVDSQVTMMFWYRQQPGQSLTLIATANQGSEATYESGFVIDKFPISRPNLTFSTLTVSNMSPEDSSIYLCSVDAGGYGYTFGSGTRLTVV.

The chain uses TRBV7-2 and TRBJ2-7, with 7 bases identical to TRBD2. Germline CDR1 is SGHTA and CDR2 is FQGNSA. The J segment lost 9 bases and the V segment lost 6 bases, leaving 11 bases of the junction unmatched. The CDR3 consists of 13 residues. The CDR3 nucleotides read TGTGCCAGCAGGCCTAGCGGAAGGTCCGGGCAGTACTTC. Translating gives CASRPSGRSGQYF.

Only one count was recorded for this clonotype. V and J are TRBV20-1 and TRBJ2-5; TRBD2 matches at 8 bases. This CDR3 has 14 residues. V lost 1 base to trimming and J lost 10 bases; unmatched junction nucleotides: 11. Germline assignment: CDR1 DFQATT and CDR2 SNEGSKA (reference sequence). CDR3 coding DNA: TGCAGTGCTAGAGTAGGGGGACTAGTGGAGGTCCAGTACTTC. This codes for CSARVGGLVEVQYF.

A single count supports this clonotype. V is TRBV9 and J is TRBJ2-3; D might be TRBD1 (7 bases). Germline CDR1 and CDR2: SGDLS and YYNGEE. Trimming removed 2 bases at V and 3 bases at J, with 13 bases between. The CDR3 contains 15 residues. CDR3 nucleotides: TGTGCCAGCAGCGTGGGGGGACAGCAAACAGATACGCAGTATTTT. Amino acid sequence: CASSVGGQQTDTQYF.

This sequence joins TRBV2 and TRBJ2-7, with D tentatively TRBD1 (5 bases). The CDR3 is made up of 13 amino acids. Germline CDR1 is SNHLY and CDR2 is FYNNEI. With 7 bases removed from V and 7 bases from J, the gap between germline ends came to 17 bases. The CDR3: CASKPDSPSEQYF. The CDR3 DNA is TGTGCCAGCAAGCCTGACAGCCCCTCTGAGCAGTACTTC.

The chain uses TRBV12-3 or TRBV12-4 and TRBJ2-1; D is unclear. Trimming took off 5 bases at V and 2 bases at J, with 13 bases between the two ends. The CDR3 sequence is 15 residues long. The CDR3 sequence: CASSRSGGTYNEQFF. In nucleotides, the CDR3 is TGTGCCAGCAGTAGGTCGGGCGGAACCTACAATGAGCAGTTCTTC.

The chain uses TRBV28 and TRBJ1-4; 7 bases align to TRBD1. V lost 6 bases and J lost 3; bases outside the gene matches: 4. The CDR3 spans 14 residues. Germline V gene lookup returns CDR1 MDHEN and CDR2 SYDVKM. CDR3 sequence: CASREQGPNEKLFF. The DNA for the CDR3 is TGTGCCAGCAGGGAACAGGGGCCTAATGAAAAACTGTTTTTT.

This sequence joins TRBV20-1 and TRBJ1-5, with 8 bases aligning to TRBD1. J gave up 6 bases and V 4 bases, and 5 bases lay outside the gene matches. Germline CDR1 and CDR2: DFQATT and SNEGSKA (reference sequence). The CDR3 is 13 residues long. The CDR3: CSANRGSGQPQHF. Here the CDR3 DNA reads TGCAGTGCTAACAGGGGGAGCGGTCAGCCCCAGCATTTT.

The chain carries TRBV20-1 and TRBJ1-1, with no clear D. CDR3 length: 16 amino acids. The germline V and J ends were trimmed by 1 base and 6 bases, with 21 bases remaining between them. Germline V lookup: CDR1 DFQATT, CDR2 SNEGSKA (reference sequence). DNA for the CDR3: TGCAGTGCTAGAGTGCCGGAGCAAGGGTTAGAAGCTGAAGCTTTCTTT. As protein: CSARVPEQGLEAEAFF.

The chain employs TRBV10-3 and TRBJ1-1, with TRBD1 matching 8 bases. J gave up 7 bases and V 4 bases, and 5 bases lay outside the gene matches. CDR3 size: 13 residues. Germline V gene lookup returns CDR1 ENHRY and CDR2 SYGVKD. CDR3 in DNA: TGTGCCATCAGTGTTGACAGGGGAGATGAAGCTTTCTTT. Encoded protein: CAISVDRGDEAFF.

The rearrangement uses TRBV20-1 and TRBJ2-7, with D maybe TRBD2 (5 bases). CDR1 and CDR2 from the germline V gene are DFQATT and SNEGSKA (reference sequence). The CDR3 is 16 amino acids. With 3 bases removed from V and 0 bases from J, the gap between germline ends came to 18 bases. The CDR3 sequence: CSARAPWRRSSYEQYF. The CDR3 DNA is TGCAGTGCTAGGGCACCCTGGAGGAGGAGCTCCTACGAGCAGTACTTC.

This clonotype appeared once. The V gene is TRBV28, the J gene TRBJ1-1; 8 bases map to TRBD1. Germline CDR1 reads MDHEN; CDR2 reads SYDVKM. V was pared by 3 bases and J by 4 bases, with 7 bases of the junction left unmatched. CDR3 length: 15 residues. DNA of the CDR3: TGTGCCAGCAGTTTTATGGACAGGGACGGCACTGAAGCTTTCTTT. Translating gives CASSFMDRDGTEAFF.

J is TRBJ2-3 and V is TRBV20-1; D is unclear. Germline assignment: CDR1 DFQATT and CDR2 SNEGSKA (reference sequence). The V and J ends lost 3 bases and 1 base respectively, with 14 bases between them. The CDR3 is 15 amino acids. The CDR3 region has the DNA TGCAGTGCTAGCTTGCGGTCCTCGGGCACAGATACGCAGTATTTT. It specifies CSASLRSSGTDTQYF.

This clonotype has a single count. The CDR3 coding sequence is TGTGCCAGCAGCCCCAGGGGGACGCGGCCACCCCCCACAGATACGCAGTATTTT. This gives the protein CASSPRGTRPPPTDTQYF. The gene calls are TRBV12-3 or TRBV12-4 and TRBJ2-3; 7 nucleotides line up with TRBD1. Germline trimming cut 6 bases from V and 2 bases from J; bases unmatched to any gene: 17. The CDR3 length is 18 residues.

The chain uses TRBV7-9 and TRBJ2-2; 8 bases are shared with TRBD1. V lost 4 bases, J lost 9 bases, and 4 bases stayed unmatched. The CDR3 is made up of 13 amino acids. The germline V gene has CDR1 SEHNR and CDR2 FQNEAQ (reference sequence). CDR3 region: CASSSDRAWELFF. CDR3 DNA sequence: TGTGCCAGCAGCTCGGACAGGGCCTGGGAGCTGTTTTTT.

This clonotype was recorded once. The genes are TRBV12-3 or TRBV12-4 and TRBJ2-2; no definite D call. This CDR3 region has 13 residues. The V gene lost 3 bases and the J gene lost 4 bases, with 6 bases spanning the gap. The CDR3 bases are TGTGCCAGCAGTTTTAGGCTCACCGGGGAGCTGTTTTTT. Translated, it gives CASSFRLTGELFF.